The clone carrying this T cell receptor (beta chain) was seen a single time. The data belong to a study of blood T cells in healthy people across ages. Alongside a J-beta primer mix, a sample-barcoded 5' primer served in a second PCR lasting about 7 to 11 cycles. TCRdb fed the 5' RACE reads into MiXCR, producing one record per CDR3 protein. Of over 600,000 distinct CDR3 sequences listed, around 43% were seen once; the top ten hold 25% to 35%. The source of this sequence is a man older than 75 in good health. The sequenced material came from blood.

The CDR3: CSVGIGQGGDTQYF. DNA of the CDR3: TGCAGCGTTGGAATCGGACAGGGAGGAGATACGCAGTATTTT. The rearrangement joins TRBV29-1 to TRBJ2-3; 8 positions match TRBD1. This CDR3 has 14 amino acids. Germline CDR1 is SQVTM and CDR2 is ANQGSEA. V lost 4 bases, J lost 5 bases, and 8 bases stayed unmatched.